A selection of T cell receptor beta chains follows, all from one sample in a study of cytomegalovirus exposure and HLA in healthy donors. Only in-frame clones appear in the TCRdb table, and some are missing; sequencing was by immunoSEQ multiplex PCR. The profile shows under 90,000 clones, 75% of them singletons. Sequencing was done on a sample of PBMCs. The receptor set was obtained from a woman aged 40 to 49 in good health and CMV-seronegative. Both conserved end residues are part of each CDR3. Fields, in order: V gene, J gene, CDR3 protein.

V: TRBV5-4; J: TRBJ2-5; CDR3: CASSLVAKAETQYF
V: TRBV7-3; J: TRBJ2-2; CDR3: CASSPGTSGRFDGELFF
V: TRBV18; J: TRBJ2-7; CDR3: CASSFGQGAQEQYF
V: TRBV7-2; J: TRBJ1-3; CDR3: CASSLVQGASGNTIYF
V: TRBV9; J: TRBJ1-6; CDR3: CASSVEGRGNSPLHF
V: TRBV19; J: TRBJ2-3; CDR3: CASRAGIADTQYF
V: TRBV19; J: TRBJ1-2; CDR3: CASRAGQGRYGYTF
V: TRBV7-9; J: TRBJ1-2; CDR3: CASSSIAPGGGAIYGYTF
V: TRBV7-7; J: TRBJ2-2; CDR3: CASSPQMAGELFF
V: TRBV10-1; J: TRBJ2-5; CDR3: CASSESGSGVGQETQYF
V: TRBV5-6; J: TRBJ2-7; CDR3: CASSLSQGFHYEQYF
V: TRBV9; J: TRBJ1-5; CDR3: CASSVSPNSNQPQHF
V: TRBV28; J: TRBJ2-3; CDR3: CASSTPTDTQYF
V: TRBV11-2; J: TRBJ1-2; CDR3: CASSYEGGVRIYGYTF
V: TRBV2; J: TRBJ2-5; CDR3: CASVGRTSPRSQETQYF
V: TRBV7-9; J: TRBJ1-6; CDR3: CASSGDRGSPLHF
V: TRBV28; J: TRBJ2-7; CDR3: CASSLVGTGGFEQYF
V: TRBV7-2; J: TRBJ2-7; CDR3: CASSLDRQRLYEQYF
V: TRBV6-1; J: TRBJ2-4; CDR3: CASSERGGMTKNIQYF
V: TRBV27; J: TRBJ2-1; CDR3: CASRRQGNNNEQFF
V: TRBV29-1; J: TRBJ2-1; CDR3: CSGWGGGQGGWGHEQFF
V: TRBV29-1; J: TRBJ2-1; CDR3: CSALPASGRGNEQFF
V: TRBV6-4; J: TRBJ1-2; CDR3: CASSDSARQGANYGYTF